One sample yielded the 29 T cell receptor beta chains listed below, sequenced in a study of shared clonotypes between healthy human individuals. Profiling relied on immunoSEQ multiplex PCR, and the TCRdb table lists in-frame clones only, not all of them. The sample yields 2.5 million or so clones, approximately 92% seen once. Sequenced sample: naive CD4+ T cells sorted from blood. The sample's subset: CD45RA+ positively selected. Receptors originate from a man aged 18 to 30 in good health.

To note about this clone: The sample carries other DNA sequences with the same CDR3. This chain links TRBV18 with TRBJ2-7; 7 bases fit TRBD1. This CDR3 contains 15 residues. From germline, CDR1 is KGHSH and CDR2 LQKENI. The V gene end was trimmed by 2 bases and the J gene end by 1 base; junction bases not matched to a gene: 5. The CDR3 DNA reads TGTGCCAGCTCACCAAGGACAGGAATATCCTACGAGCAGTACTTC. It codes for CASSPRTGISYEQYF. Full variable domain (remainder filled in from reference TRBV18 and TRBJ2-7): NAGVMQNPRHLVRRRGQEARLRCSPMKGHSHVYWYRQLPEEGLKFMVYLQKENIIDESGMPKERFSAEFPKEGPSILRIQQVVRGDSAAYFCASSPRTGISYEQYFGPGTRLTVT.

In this sample, this clone turned up a few times. The J gene is TRBJ1-1, the V gene TRBV30; 8 bases fit TRBD1. The CDR3 sequence is 13 residues long. Germline CDR1 and CDR2: GTSNPN and SVGIG (reference sequence). V dropped 8 bases and J dropped 2; count of bases not matched to a gene: 7. DNA for the CDR3: TGTGCCCGCACGACAGGGGAAAACACTGAAGCTTTCTTT. Translating it yields CARTTGENTEAFF.

The rearrangement uses TRBV6-5 and TRBJ2-7; 7 bases map to TRBD1. The CDR3 totals 13 residues. Trimming at V came to 4 bases and at J to 6 bases, leaving 6 bases not matched to a gene. Germline V gives CDR1 MNHEY, CDR2 SVGAGI. The CDR3 bases are TGTGCCAGCAGTTTCTACAGGGGCGGCGAGCAGTACTTC. Protein sequence: CASSFYRGGEQYF.

The chain links TRBV7-9 to TRBJ1-4; D perhaps matches TRBD1 (6 bases). Trimming shortened V by 8 bases and J by 10 bases, and 17 bases separated the two germline ends. CDR3 length equals 13 residues. Germline CDR1 is SEHNR and CDR2 is FQNEAQ (reference sequence). CDR3 in amino acids: CASDRTGYGKLFF. Written as DNA, the CDR3 is TGTGCCAGCGACAGGACTGGTTATGGAAAACTGTTTTTT. Drawing the rest from reference TRBV7-9 and TRBJ1-4, the complete variable domain is DTGVSQNPRHKITKRGQNVTFRCDPISEHNRLYWYRQTLGQGPEFLTYFQNEAQLEKSRLLSDRFSAERPKGSFSTLEIQRTEQGDSAMYLCASDRTGYGKLFFGSGTQLSVL.

This clone showed up just a few times. The rearrangement joins TRBV21-1 to TRBJ1-5. TRBV21-1 is recorded as a pseudogene. The CDR3 totals 18 residues. CDR3 coding DNA: TGTGCCAGCAAGTCTCATGTCTTGGGGGGTAATCGGAATCAGCCCCAGCATTTT. Translating it yields CASKSHVLGGNRNQPQHF.

Regarding this clone: At the DNA level, this CDR3 is encoded by other sequences in the same sample as well. The chain carries TRBV5-1 and TRBJ1-1; no clear D gene. The CDR3 sequence is 13 residues long. Germline V CDR1 and CDR2: SGHRS, YFSETQ. Trimming removed 2 bases at V and 3 bases at J, with 8 bases between. CDR3 in DNA: TGCGCCAGCAGCTTAGGCGGTGACACTGAAGCTTTCTTT. Its translation: CASSLGGDTEAFF.

The J gene is TRBJ2-5, the V gene TRBV7-9; D is unclear. Germline values: CDR1 SEHNR, CDR2 FQNEAQ (reference sequence). The length of the CDR3 is 13 residues. With 0 bases removed from V and 5 bases from J, the gap between germline ends came to 7 bases. The CDR3 reads CASSLAGKETQYF. The CDR3 DNA sequence: TGTGCCAGCAGCTTAGCGGGGAAGGAGACCCAGTACTTC.

J is TRBJ2-2 and V is TRBV2; D is unclear. Germline V CDR1 and CDR2: SNHLY, FYNNEI. V lost 4 bases to trimming and J lost 1 base, with 4 bases between them. The CDR3 has 13 amino acids. CDR3 sequence (DNA): TGTGCCAGCAGTGCTATGAACACCGGGGAGCTGTTTTTT. It encodes CASSAMNTGELFF.

The V call is TRBV19, the J call TRBJ2-3; 8 bases agree with TRBD2. CDR3 size: 17 residues. The trim removed 5 bases at V and 4 bases at J, leaving 14 bases unmatched. Germline lookup yields CDR1 LNHDA and CDR2 SQIVND (reference sequence). As DNA, the CDR3 is TGTGCCAGTAGTCCCCTATTTAGCGGGACGAGGGCAGATACGCAGTATTTT. Translation gives CASSPLFSGTRADTQYF.

V is TRBV7-2 and J is TRBJ2-5; TRBD2 matches 12 bases. This CDR3 is built from 15 residues. The V gene end was trimmed by 5 bases and the J gene end by 4 bases; junction bases not matched to a gene: 5. Germline values: CDR1 SGHTA, CDR2 FQGNSA. CDR3 sequence (DNA): TGTGCCAGCAGCAGACTAGCGGGAGTGGGAGAGACCCAGTACTTC. Amino acid sequence: CASSRLAGVGETQYF.

The chain recombines TRBV6-1 with TRBJ2-3; D remains ambiguous. The CDR3 loop spans 16 amino acids. Trimming shortened V by 0 bases and J by 0 bases, and 10 bases separated the two germline ends. Germline lookup yields CDR1 MNHNS and CDR2 SASEGT. CDR3 protein: CASSEAPLRSTDTQYF. CDR3 sequence (DNA): TGTGCCAGCAGTGAAGCCCCCCTCCGGAGCACAGATACGCAGTATTTT.

Here the CDR3 DNA reads TGTGCCAGCAGCTTGGGTAGGCTTAACACTGAAGCTTTCTTT. It codes for CASSLGRLNTEAFF. The chain carries TRBV5-5 and TRBJ1-1; D remains unclear. The CDR3 has 14 amino acids. Germline assignment: CDR1 SGHKS and CDR2 YYEKEE (reference sequence). Trimming left V 0 bases short and J 2 bases short, with 8 bases between.

V and J are TRBV28 and TRBJ1-1; no reliable D call. Trimming cost V 3 bases and J 7 bases, with 12 bases left between them. CDR1 and CDR2 from the germline V gene are MDHEN and SYDVKM. This CDR3 contains 13 residues. The CDR3 sequence: CASSFLDLFEAFF. The CDR3 DNA follows: TGTGCCAGCAGTTTCCTTGACCTTTTTGAAGCTTTCTTT.

The chain employs TRBV11-2 and TRBJ1-6; D is unclear. CDR3 size: 17 residues. Germline lookup yields CDR1 SGHAT and CDR2 FQNNGV. The ends were cut back, 5 bases at V and 0 bases at J, with 14 bases in the middle. CDR3 DNA sequence: TGTGCCAGCAGCCTTAACACCCGAAGCTCCTATAATTCACCCCTCCACTTT. Translating it yields CASSLNTRSSYNSPLHF.

In this sample, this clone turned up once. This chain uses TRBV2 with TRBJ2-2, with TRBD2 as a possible D gene (5 bases). Looked up from germline, CDR1 is SNHLY and CDR2 is FYNNEI. The CDR3 has 15 amino acids. V gave up 3 bases and J gave up 4 bases, with 12 bases separating them. The CDR3 is CASSEADSPTGELFF. The CDR3 DNA follows: TGTGCCAGCAGTGAGGCGGACTCTCCCACCGGGGAGCTGTTTTTT.

The V gene is TRBV29-1, the J gene TRBJ2-3; TRBD2 matches 8 bases. Germline trimming cut 3 bases from V and 5 bases from J; bases unmatched to any gene: 4. The CDR3 runs 13 residues. Looked up from germline, CDR1 is SQVTM and CDR2 is ANQGSEA. CDR3 DNA sequence: TGCAGCGTTGAGCGCGGGAGGAGAGATACGCAGTATTTT. Amino acids: CSVERGRRDTQYF.

This chain connects TRBV7-9 to TRBJ2-3, with a possible D match to TRBD2 (6 bases). The CDR3 spans 14 residues. CDR1 is SEHNR, CDR2 FQNEAQ, per germline (reference sequence). Trimming removed 4 bases at V and 2 bases at J, with 10 bases between. The DNA of the CDR3 is TGTGCCAGCAGCTCGGGACTGGACACAGATACGCAGTATTTT. Amino acids: CASSSGLDTDTQYF.

This CDR3 reads CASSQSGTNSGNTIYF. DNA for the CDR3: TGTGCCAGCTCACAATCCGGGACTAACTCTGGAAACACCATATATTTT. The chain combines TRBV18 with TRBJ1-3; possible D gene TRBD1, 5 bases. The CDR3 length is 16 residues. Trimming removed 4 bases at V and 0 bases at J, with 13 bases between. CDR1 and CDR2 (germline): KGHSH, LQKENI. Combining the CDR3 with reference TRBV18 and TRBJ1-3 gives the whole variable domain NAGVMQNPRHLVRRRGQEARLRCSPMKGHSHVYWYRQLPEEGLKFMVYLQKENIIDESGMPKERFSAEFPKEGPSILRIQQVVRGDSAAYFCASSQSGTNSGNTIYFGEGSWLTVV.

The rearrangement uses TRBV7-2 and TRBJ2-7; D is perhaps TRBD1 (5 bases). V lost 1 base and J 5 bases, leaving 15 bases between the germline ends. Germline V gives CDR1 SGHTA, CDR2 FQGNSA. This CDR3 spans 15 amino acids. CDR3 sequence reads: CASSLEGRAADEQYF. DNA of the CDR3: TGTGCCAGCAGCTTAGAGGGCAGGGCGGCTGACGAGCAGTACTTC.

The chain carries TRBV9 and TRBJ2-4; 8 bases are a match to TRBD1. V shed 4 bases, J shed 6 bases, and the junction held 6 bases outside the gene matches. Germline V CDR1 and CDR2: SGDLS, YYNGEE. CDR3 size: 14 residues. The CDR3, as DNA: TGTGCCAGCAGCCCGAGGACAGGGCGAAACATTCAGTACTTC. This encodes CASSPRTGRNIQYF.

The table lists this clone with a count of one. V usage is TRBV5-1 and J usage is TRBJ1-3, with D possibly TRBD1 on 6 matching bases. The germline CDR1 and CDR2 sequences are SGHRS and YFSETQ. The CDR3 totals 15 residues. V was clipped by 0 bases and J by 4 bases, with 11 bases between them. The CDR3 DNA follows: TGCGCCAGCAGCTTGGTCTGGGGGCGAGGAAACACCATATATTTT. This translates into CASSLVWGRGNTIYF.

The chain is built from TRBV6-6 and TRBJ2-7; D remains unclear. This CDR3 is 15 amino acids long. The germline V gene has CDR1 MNHNY and CDR2 SVGAGI (reference sequence). V lost 5 bases, J lost 3 bases, and 17 bases lay in between. CDR3 sequence: CASSPPGSFYYEQYF. CDR3 bases: TGTGCCAGCAGTCCCCCTGGGTCTTTCTACTACGAGCAGTACTTC.

This clone appeared once. The J gene is TRBJ2-1, the V gene TRBV18; D not resolved. The CDR3 consists of 15 residues. Trimming stripped 0 bases from V and 4 bases from J, with 10 bases between. Per germline, CDR1 KGHSH and CDR2 LQKENI. For the CDR3, the DNA is TGTGCCAGCTCACCACCCCCTGGGGTTTACAATGAGCAGTTCTTC. It yields the protein CASSPPPGVYNEQFF.

The V call is TRBV19, the J call TRBJ2-5; 12 bases are a match to TRBD1. The germline CDR1 and CDR2 sequences are LNHDA and SQIVND (reference sequence). The CDR3 consists of 15 residues. J gave up 5 bases and V 8 bases, and 9 bases lay outside the gene matches. CDR3 in DNA: TGTGCCAGTGGGACAGGGGGCTTTGGGGTGGAGACCCAGTACTTC. Its protein is CASGTGGFGVETQYF.

Details on this clone: This sample includes further DNA sequences coding for the same CDR3. The V and J genes are TRBV2 and TRBJ2-2; D gene unclear. This CDR3 has 14 residues. V lost 7 bases and J 2 bases, leaving 11 bases between the germline ends. Germline V gene data show CDR1 as SNHLY and CDR2 as FYNNEI. CDR3: CASTKAVNTGELFF. CDR3 bases: TGTGCCAGCACTAAGGCAGTTAACACCGGGGAGCTGTTTTTT.

Concerning this clone: Other DNA sequences in this sample translate to the same CDR3. The CDR3 here is CASSLGFYEQYF. The CDR3 region has the DNA TGTGCCAGCAGCCTTGGGTTCTACGAGCAGTACTTC. The chain is built from TRBV7-9 and TRBJ2-7; D gene uncertain. V lost 5 bases, J lost 3 bases, and 8 bases lay in between. The CDR3 contains 12 residues. Germline loops: CDR1 SEHNR, CDR2 FQNEAQ (reference sequence).

This clone has only one observation. V gene TRBV27 combines with J gene TRBJ2-2, with D perhaps TRBD2 (5 bases). Per the germline V gene, CDR1 is MNHEY and CDR2 is SMNVEV (reference sequence). V lost 5 bases and J 2 bases, leaving 27 bases between the germline ends. CDR3 size: 20 residues. CDR3 region: CASSQSHPIRRLPNTGELFF. CDR3 coding DNA: TGTGCCAGCAGTCAATCACACCCGATTCGGAGGCTCCCAAACACCGGGGAGCTGTTTTTT.

The V and J genes are TRBV9 and TRBJ1-2; D might be TRBD1 (5 bases). The CDR3 spans 15 residues. CDR1 and CDR2 (germline): SGDLS, YYNGEE. Trimming stripped 0 bases from V and 5 bases from J, with 14 bases between. The DNA for the CDR3 is TGTGCCAGCAGCGTAGCTGACCCCCGACAGTATGGCTACACCTTC. Translated, it gives CASSVADPRQYGYTF.

The V gene is TRBV30, the J gene TRBJ1-1, with 7 positions matching TRBD1. The CDR3 loop spans 12 amino acids. The germline V gene has CDR1 GTSNPN and CDR2 SVGIG (reference sequence). With V trimmed by 5 bases and J by 5 bases, 5 bases remained unmatched. The CDR3 bases are TGTGCCTGGGATCAGGGGGGGACTGAAGCTTTCTTT. Residues: CAWDQGGTEAFF.